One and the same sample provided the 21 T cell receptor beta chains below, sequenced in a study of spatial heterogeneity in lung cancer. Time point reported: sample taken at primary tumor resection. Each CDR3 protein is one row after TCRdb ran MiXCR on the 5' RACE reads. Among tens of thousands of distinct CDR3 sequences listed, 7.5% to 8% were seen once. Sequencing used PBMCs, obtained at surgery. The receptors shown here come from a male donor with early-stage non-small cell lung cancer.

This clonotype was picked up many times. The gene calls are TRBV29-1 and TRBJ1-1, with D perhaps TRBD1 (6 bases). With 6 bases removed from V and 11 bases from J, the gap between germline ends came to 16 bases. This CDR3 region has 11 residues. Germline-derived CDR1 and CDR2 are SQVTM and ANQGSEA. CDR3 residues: CSVEGQGRAFF. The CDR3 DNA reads TGCAGCGTCGAGGGGCAGGGGCGGGCTTTCTTT.

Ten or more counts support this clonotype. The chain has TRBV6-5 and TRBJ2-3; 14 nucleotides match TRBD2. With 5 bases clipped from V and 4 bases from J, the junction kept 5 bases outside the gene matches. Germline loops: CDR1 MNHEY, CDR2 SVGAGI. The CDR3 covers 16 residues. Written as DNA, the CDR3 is TGTGCCAGCAGTCGACTAGCGGGGGGGCTCGCAGATACGCAGTATTTT. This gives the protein CASSRLAGGLADTQYF.

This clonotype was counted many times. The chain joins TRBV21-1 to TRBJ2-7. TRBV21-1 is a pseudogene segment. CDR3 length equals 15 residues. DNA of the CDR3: TGTGCCAGCAGCAAAGCAAACGGCCGCTCCTACGAGCAGTACGTC. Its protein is CASSKANGRSYEQYV.

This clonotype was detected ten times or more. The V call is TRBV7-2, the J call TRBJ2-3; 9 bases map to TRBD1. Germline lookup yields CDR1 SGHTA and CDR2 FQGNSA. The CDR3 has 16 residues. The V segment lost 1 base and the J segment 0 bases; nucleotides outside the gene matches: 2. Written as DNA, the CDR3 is TGTGCCAGCAGCTTAGGGGACAGGGTTAGCACAGATACGCAGTATTTT. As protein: CASSLGDRVSTDTQYF.

The CDR3 loop reads CASCRTGKQETQYF. CDR3 in DNA: TGTGCCAGTTGTAGGACAGGAAAGCAAGAGACCCAGTACTTC. This chain joins TRBV19 and TRBJ2-5; 7 positions agree with TRBD1. The V gene's germline CDR1 is LNHDA and CDR2 SQIVND (reference sequence). The CDR3 contains 14 residues. With 8 bases clipped from V and 2 bases from J, the junction kept 8 bases outside the gene matches.

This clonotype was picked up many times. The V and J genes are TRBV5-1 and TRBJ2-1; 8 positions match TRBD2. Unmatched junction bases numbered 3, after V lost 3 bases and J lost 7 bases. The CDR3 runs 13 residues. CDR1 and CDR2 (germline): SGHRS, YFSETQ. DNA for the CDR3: TGCGCCAGCAGCTCGGGACTAGGTAATGAGCAGTTCTTC. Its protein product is CASSSGLGNEQFF.

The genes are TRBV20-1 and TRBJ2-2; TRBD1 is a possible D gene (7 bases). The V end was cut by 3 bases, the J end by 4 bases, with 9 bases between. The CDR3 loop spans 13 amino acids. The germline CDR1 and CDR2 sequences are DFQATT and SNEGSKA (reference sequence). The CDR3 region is CSASQGGTGELFF. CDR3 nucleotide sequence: TGCAGTGCTAGCCAGGGGGGCACCGGGGAGCTGTTTTTT.

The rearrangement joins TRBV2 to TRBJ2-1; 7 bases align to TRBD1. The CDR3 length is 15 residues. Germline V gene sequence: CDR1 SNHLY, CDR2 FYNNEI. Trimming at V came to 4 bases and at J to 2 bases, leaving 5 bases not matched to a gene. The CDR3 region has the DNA TGTGCCAGCAGTGTACAGGGGAGCGCCTACAATGAGCAGTTCTTC. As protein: CASSVQGSAYNEQFF.

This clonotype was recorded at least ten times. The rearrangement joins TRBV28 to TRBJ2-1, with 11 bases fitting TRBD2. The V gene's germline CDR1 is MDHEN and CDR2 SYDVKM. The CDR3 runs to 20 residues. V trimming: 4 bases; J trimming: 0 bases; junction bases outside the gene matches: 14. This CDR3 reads CASSYPPGGLAESSYNEQFF. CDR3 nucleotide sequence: TGTGCCAGCAGTTACCCCCCGGGGGGACTAGCGGAAAGCTCCTACAATGAGCAGTTCTTC.

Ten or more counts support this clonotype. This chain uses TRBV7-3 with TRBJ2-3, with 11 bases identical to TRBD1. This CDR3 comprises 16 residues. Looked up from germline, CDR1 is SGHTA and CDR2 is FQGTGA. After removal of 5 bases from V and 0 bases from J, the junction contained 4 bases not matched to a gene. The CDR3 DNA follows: TGTGCCAGCAGCACACGGACAGGGGGCAGCACAGATACGCAGTATTTT. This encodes CASSTRTGGSTDTQYF.

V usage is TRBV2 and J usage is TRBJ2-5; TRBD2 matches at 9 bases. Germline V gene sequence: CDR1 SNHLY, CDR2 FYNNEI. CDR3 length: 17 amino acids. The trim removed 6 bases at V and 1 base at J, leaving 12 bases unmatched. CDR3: CASSSPGAGGPQETQYF. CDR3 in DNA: TGTGCCAGCAGCTCCCCCGGGGCGGGGGGGCCCCAAGAGACCCAGTACTTC.

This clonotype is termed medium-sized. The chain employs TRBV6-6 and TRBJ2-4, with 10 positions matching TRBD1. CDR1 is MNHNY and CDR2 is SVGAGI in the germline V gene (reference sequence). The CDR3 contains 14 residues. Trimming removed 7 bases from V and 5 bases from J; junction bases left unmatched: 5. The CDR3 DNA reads TGTGCCAGCACTAAAGGACAGGGGGAAAACATTCAGTACTTC. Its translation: CASTKGQGENIQYF.

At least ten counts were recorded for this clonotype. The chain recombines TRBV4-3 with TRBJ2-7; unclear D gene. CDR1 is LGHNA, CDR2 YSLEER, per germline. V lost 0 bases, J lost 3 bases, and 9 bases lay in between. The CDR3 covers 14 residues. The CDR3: CASSQDIGYYEQYV. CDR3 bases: TGCGCCAGCAGCCAAGATATCGGGTACTACGAGCAGTACGTC.

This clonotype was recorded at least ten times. Written as DNA, the CDR3 is TGTGCCACGGGGACTAGCGGGAGCATGGCAGATACGCAGTATTTT. Its translation: CATGTSGSMADTQYF. J is TRBJ2-3 and V is TRBV10-3; 14 nucleotides match TRBD2. The germline V gene encodes CDR1 ENHRY and CDR2 SYGVKD. V lost 10 bases to trimming and J lost 4 bases; unmatched junction nucleotides: 7. The CDR3 sequence is 15 residues long.

The CDR3 DNA follows: TGTGCCAGTAGTACCAAGGACTACCTCGCCACCGGGGAGCTGTTTTTT. Translation gives CASSTKDYLATGELFF. V gene TRBV19 combines with J gene TRBJ2-2; the D gene is possibly TRBD2 (6 bases). CDR1 is LNHDA and CDR2 is SQIVND in the germline V gene (reference sequence). The ends were cut back, 4 bases at V and 4 bases at J, with 16 bases in the middle. The CDR3 totals 16 residues.

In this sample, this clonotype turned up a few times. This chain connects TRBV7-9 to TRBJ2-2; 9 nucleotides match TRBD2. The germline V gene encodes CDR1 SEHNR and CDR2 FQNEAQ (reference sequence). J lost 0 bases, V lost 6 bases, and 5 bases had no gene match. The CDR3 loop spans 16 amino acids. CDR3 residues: CASRSSGGTNTGELFF. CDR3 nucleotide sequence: TGTGCCAGCAGGTCCAGCGGGGGGACGAACACCGGGGAGCTGTTTTTT. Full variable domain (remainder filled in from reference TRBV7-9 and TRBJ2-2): DTGVSQNPRHKITKRGQNVTFRCDPISEHNRLYWYRQTLGQGPEFLTYFQNEAQLEKSRLLSDRFSAERPKGSFSTLEIQRTEQGDSAMYLCASRSSGGTNTGELFFGEGSRLTVL.

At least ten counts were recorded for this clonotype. The CDR3 DNA follows: TGTGCCAGCAGTTACTCCGGGGGAAGGTACTATGAGCAGTTCTTC. Amino acid sequence: CASSYSGGRYYEQFF. The chain joins TRBV6-5 to TRBJ2-1; the D gene is possibly TRBD2 (6 bases). The CDR3 is 15 residues long. The ends were cut back, 0 bases at V and 8 bases at J, with 14 bases in the middle. The germline CDR1 and CDR2 sequences are MNHEY and SVGAGI.

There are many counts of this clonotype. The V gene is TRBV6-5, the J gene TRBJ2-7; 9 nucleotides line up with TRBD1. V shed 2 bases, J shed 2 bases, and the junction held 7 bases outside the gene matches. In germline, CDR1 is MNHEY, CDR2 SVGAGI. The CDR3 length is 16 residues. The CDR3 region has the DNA TGTGCCAGCAGTTACACCCGGACAGGGGAAGCCTACGAGCAGTACTTC. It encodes CASSYTRTGEAYEQYF.

CDR3 nucleotide sequence: TGTGCCAGCAGCCTCCCCGACTGGGTCTGCGGAGGGGGCATTAACCACGAGCAGTACGTC. It is translated as CASSLPDWVCGGGINHEQYV. This chain joins TRBV6-2 or TRBV6-3 and TRBJ2-7, with a possible D match to TRBD1 (7 bases). Between the trimmed V and J ends, which lost 6 bases and 5 bases, there was a span of 35 bases. CDR1 is MNHEY, CDR2 SVGEGT, per germline. The CDR3 is made up of 20 amino acids.

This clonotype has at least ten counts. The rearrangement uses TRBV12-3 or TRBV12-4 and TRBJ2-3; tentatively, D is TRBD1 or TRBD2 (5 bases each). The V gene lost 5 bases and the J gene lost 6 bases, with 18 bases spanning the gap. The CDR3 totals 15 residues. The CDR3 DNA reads TGTGCCAGCAGTGACTCCGGGACCGAGGCGGATACGCAGTATTTT. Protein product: CASSDSGTEADTQYF.

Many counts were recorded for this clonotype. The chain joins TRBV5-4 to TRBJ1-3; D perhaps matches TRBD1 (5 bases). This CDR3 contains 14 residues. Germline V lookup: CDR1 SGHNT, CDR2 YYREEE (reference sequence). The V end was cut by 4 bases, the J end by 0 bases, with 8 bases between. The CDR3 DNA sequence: TGTGCCAGCAGCCCAGGGATCTCTGGAAACACCATATATTTT. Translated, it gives CASSPGISGNTIYF.